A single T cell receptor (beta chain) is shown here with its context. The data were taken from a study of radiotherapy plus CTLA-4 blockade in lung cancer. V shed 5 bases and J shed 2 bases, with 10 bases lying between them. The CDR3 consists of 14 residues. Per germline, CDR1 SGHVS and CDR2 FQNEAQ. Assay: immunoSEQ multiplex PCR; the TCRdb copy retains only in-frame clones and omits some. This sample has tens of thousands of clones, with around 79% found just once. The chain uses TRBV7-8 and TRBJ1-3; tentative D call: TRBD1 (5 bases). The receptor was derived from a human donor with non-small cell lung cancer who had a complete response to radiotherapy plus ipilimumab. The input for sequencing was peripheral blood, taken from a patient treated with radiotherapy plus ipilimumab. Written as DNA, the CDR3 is TGTGCCAGCAGCGCTCGGGGGGCTGGAAACACCATATATTTT. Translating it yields CASSARGAGNTIYF. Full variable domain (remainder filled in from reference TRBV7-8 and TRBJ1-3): GAGVSQSPRYKVAKRGQDVALRCDPISGHVSLFWYQQALGQGPEFLTYFQNEAQLDKSGLPSDRFFAERPEGSVSTLKIQRTQQEDSAVYLCASSARGAGNTIYFGEGSWLTVV.